This note documents a single T cell receptor (beta chain) sequence. Its antigen remains unknown. This record comes from a study of CD8+ T cells in alopecia areata. cDNA reverse transcribed from extracted RNA served as the sequencing template. Only in-frame clones appear in the TCRdb table, and some are missing; sequencing was by immunoSEQ multiplex PCR. The sample contains over 100,000 clones, around 56% of which appear only once. Treatment defined: oral pan-JAK inhibitor, 5-10 mg twice daily. Peripheral blood samples and lesional scalp punch biopsies were obtained from alopecia areata patients. PBMCs served as the source from which CD4+ and CD8+ T cells were sorted. The CDR3 has 16 residues. V was clipped by 5 bases and J by 4 bases; unmatched bases: 9. The germline gives CDR1 SNHLY, CDR2 FYNNEI. General study results and limits: Lesional scalp exceeded normal scalp in clonality, especially in alopecia totalis/universalis. In scalp samples, resident alphabeta T cells of normal skin are also sequenced.

The sequence came from a human donor with alopecia areata. This chain uses TRBV2 with TRBJ2-1, with TRBD2 identical over 9 bases. Specimen: CD4+ T cells sorted from blood, collected at week 4, from a patient treated with tofacitinib. The CDR3 protein is CASSPLPAGGYNEQFF. CDR3 sequence (DNA): TGTGCCAGCAGTCCCCTCCCAGCGGGGGGTTACAATGAGCAGTTCTTC.